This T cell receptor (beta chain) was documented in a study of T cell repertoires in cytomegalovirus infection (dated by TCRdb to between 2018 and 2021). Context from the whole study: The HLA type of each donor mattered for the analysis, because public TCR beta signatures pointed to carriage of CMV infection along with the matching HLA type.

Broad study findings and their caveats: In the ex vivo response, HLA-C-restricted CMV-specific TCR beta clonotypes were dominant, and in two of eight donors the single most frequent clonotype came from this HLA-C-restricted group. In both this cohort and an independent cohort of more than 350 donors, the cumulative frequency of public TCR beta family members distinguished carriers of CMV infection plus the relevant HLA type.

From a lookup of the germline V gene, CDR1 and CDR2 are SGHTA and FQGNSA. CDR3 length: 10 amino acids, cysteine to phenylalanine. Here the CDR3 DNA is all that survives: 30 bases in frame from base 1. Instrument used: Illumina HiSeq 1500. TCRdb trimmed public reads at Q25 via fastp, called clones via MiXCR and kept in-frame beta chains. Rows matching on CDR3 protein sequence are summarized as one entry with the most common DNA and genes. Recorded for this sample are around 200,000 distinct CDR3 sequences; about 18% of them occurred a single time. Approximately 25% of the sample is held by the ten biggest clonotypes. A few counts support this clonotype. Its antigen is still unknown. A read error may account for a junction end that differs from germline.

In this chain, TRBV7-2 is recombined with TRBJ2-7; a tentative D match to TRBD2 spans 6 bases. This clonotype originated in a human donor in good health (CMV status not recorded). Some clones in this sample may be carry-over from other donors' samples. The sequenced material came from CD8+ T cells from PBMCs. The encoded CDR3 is CASSSGVLDF. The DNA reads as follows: TGTGCCAGCAGCTCGGGAGTACTCGACTTC.